The 16 T cell receptor beta chains given below trace back to one sample, sequenced in a study of vaccination and CD4 T cells after COVID-19. Documented treatment: roughly 10-day PBMC culture with coronavirus spike peptide pools or control peptides (ViraFEST assay). Which antigens these TCRs recognize remains unknown. At the Johns Hopkins FTIC core, DNA taken from cultured CD4+ T cells was sequenced by way of the Oncomine TCR Beta short-read assay. MiXCR, run by TCRdb on the PCR reads, gives a single entry per CDR3 protein. The sample lists about 19,000 distinct CDR3 sequences; more than 20% were seen once. Sequenced: cultured CD4+ T cells from blood. Receptor source: a human donor with COVID-19.

This clonotype was counted a few times. The rearrangement uses TRBV5-6 and TRBJ1-5; 7 bases fit TRBD1. Germline CDR1 reads SGHDT; CDR2 reads YYEEEE. CDR3 length: 14 amino acids. Trimming removed 4 bases from V and 5 bases from J; junction bases left unmatched: 6. The CDR3 here is CASSRGLVDQPQHF. The DNA for the CDR3 is TGTGCCAGCAGCAGGGGGCTCGTTGATCAGCCCCAGCATTTT.

This clonotype was observed a handful of times. The rearrangement joins TRBV7-6 to TRBJ1-2; weak D call: TRBD1 (5 bases). The CDR3 is 14 amino acids. V was clipped by 1 base and J by 3 bases, with 9 bases between them. CDR1 is SGHVS, CDR2 FNYEAQ, per germline. The DNA for the CDR3 is TGTGCCAGCAGCTTAGGGGGCTTCGACTATGGCTACACCTTC. Residues: CASSLGGFDYGYTF.

The rearrangement joins TRBV14 to TRBJ1-3; D is uncertain. Germline CDR1 and CDR2: SGHDN and FVKESK. CDR3 length: 16 amino acids. Trimming cost V 0 bases and J 0 bases, with 9 bases left between them. The chain's CDR3 is CASSQEQAGSGNTIYF. CDR3 sequence (DNA): TGTGCCAGCAGCCAAGAGCAGGCGGGCTCTGGAAACACCATATATTTT. Combining the CDR3 with reference TRBV14 and TRBJ1-3 gives the whole variable domain EAGVTQFPSHSVIEKGQTVTLRCDPISGHDNLYWYRRVMGKEIKFLLHFVKESKQDESGMPNNRFLAERTGGTYSTLKVQPAELEDSGVYFCASSQEQAGSGNTIYFGEGSWLTVV.

The chain uses TRBV12-3 or TRBV12-4 and TRBJ2-3; 8 nucleotides match TRBD1. This CDR3 has 14 residues. After removal of 6 bases from V and 8 bases from J, the junction contained 10 bases not matched to a gene. The CDR3 bases are TGTGCCAGCAGGGGGCAGCAACAGGGGGGTACGCAGTATTTT. Translation: CASRGQQQGGTQYF.

This clonotype was seen a few times. The chain recombines TRBV6-5 with TRBJ1-1, with D perhaps matching TRBD1 (5 bases). Germline CDR1 MNHEY, CDR2 SVGAGI. V lost 3 bases to trimming and J lost 4 bases, with 18 bases between them. The CDR3 length is 16 residues. As DNA, the CDR3 is TGTGCCAGCAGTTATCTCCTAGGAGGGGTCGGCACTGAAGCTTTCTTT. Amino acids: CASSYLLGGVGTEAFF.

In its sample, this clonotype was seen a few times. V gene TRBV11-2 combines with J gene TRBJ1-1; possible D gene TRBD1, 5 bases. Trimming removed 5 bases at V and 0 bases at J, with 13 bases between. The length of the CDR3 is 15 residues. Germline V gene lookup returns CDR1 SGHAT and CDR2 FQNNGV. The CDR3 region has the DNA TGTGCCAGCAGCCCCAGACAGCGTATGAACACTGAAGCTTTCTTT. Translation: CASSPRQRMNTEAFF. Looking up the rest from reference TRBV11-2 and TRBJ1-1 gives the full variable domain: EAGVAQSPRYKIIEKRQSVAFWCNPISGHATLYWYQQILGQGPKLLIQFQNNGVVDDSQLPKDRFSAERLKGVDSTLKIQPAKLEDSAVYLCASSPRQRMNTEAFFGQGTRLTVV.

This clonotype was seen more than once but under ten times. The gene calls are TRBV5-1 and TRBJ2-1; D possibly uses TRBD1 or TRBD2 (5 bases each). Germline CDR1 reads SGHRS; CDR2 reads YFSETQ. With 4 bases removed from V and 1 base from J, the gap between germline ends came to 15 bases. The CDR3 is 16 amino acids. CDR3: CASSRDGDVSYNEQFF. In DNA, the CDR3 is TGCGCCAGCAGCAGGGACGGGGACGTATCCTACAATGAGCAGTTCTTC.

V usage is TRBV5-1 and J usage is TRBJ2-3, with D tentatively TRBD1 or TRBD2 (6 bases each). This CDR3 is built from 16 residues. Trimming stripped 4 bases from V and 0 bases from J, with 15 bases between. The germline CDR1 and CDR2 sequences are SGHRS and YFSETQ. As DNA, the CDR3 is TGCGCCAGCAGCCCGGGGTGGGGGGCCAGCACAGATACGCAGTATTTT. Protein: CASSPGWGASTDTQYF.

J is TRBJ2-1 and V is TRBV7-8; 8 bases match TRBD1. Germline V gene sequence: CDR1 SGHVS, CDR2 FQNEAQ. The CDR3 is 15 residues long. Germline trimming cut 5 bases from V and 2 bases from J; bases unmatched to any gene: 5. The CDR3 loop reads CASSIDRGAYNEQFF. DNA of the CDR3: TGTGCCAGCAGCATTGACAGGGGCGCCTACAATGAGCAGTTCTTC.

This chain's CDR3 is CASSVELAGGWEQFF. The CDR3 DNA follows: TGTGCCAGCAGCGTAGAGCTAGCGGGGGGCTGGGAGCAGTTCTTC. V is TRBV9 and J is TRBJ2-1; 11 bases are a match to TRBD2. The CDR3 spans 15 residues. Trimming removed 0 bases from V and 10 bases from J; junction bases left unmatched: 6. CDR1 and CDR2 (germline): SGDLS, YYNGEE.

This CDR3 reads CASSLAGYSNQPQHF. CDR3 nucleotide sequence: TGTGCCAGCAGCTTAGCGGGGTATAGCAATCAGCCCCAGCATTTT. The chain recombines TRBV7-2 with TRBJ1-5, with no clear D. CDR3 size: 15 residues. V was shortened by 0 bases and J by 0 bases, with 6 bases between the two germline ends. Germline V gene data show CDR1 as SGHTA and CDR2 as FQGNSA.

The V and J genes are TRBV18 and TRBJ2-2; 8 nucleotides align to TRBD1. With V trimmed by 4 bases and J by 3 bases, 4 bases remained unmatched. This CDR3 contains 15 residues. Germline V lookup: CDR1 KGHSH, CDR2 LQKENI. CDR3 residues: CASSQTGVYTGELFF. The CDR3 coding sequence is TGTGCCAGCTCACAGACAGGGGTATACACCGGGGAGCTGTTTTTT.

This chain links TRBV6-5 with TRBJ1-6, with 7 bases identical to TRBD1. V dropped 0 bases and J dropped 5; count of bases not matched to a gene: 4. Germline CDR1 is MNHEY and CDR2 is SVGAGI. This CDR3 contains 16 residues. CDR3 coding DNA: TGTGCCAGCAGTTACTCCACCACAGGGGATAATTCACCCCTCCACTTT. Encoded protein: CASSYSTTGDNSPLHF.

This clonotype was seen more than once but under ten times. One junction end disagrees with the germline gene, perhaps due to a read error. The rearrangement joins TRBV7-7 to TRBJ1-6; 8 bases match TRBD1. The germline V gene has CDR1 SSHAT and CDR2 FNYEAQ (reference sequence). The CDR3 extends over 13 amino acids. The CDR3 DNA sequence: TGTGCTAGCAGCTTTGACAGGGGCTCACCCCTCCACTTT. It translates to CASSFDRGSPLHF.

J is TRBJ1-1 and V is TRBV5-4; possibly TRBD1 for D (5 bases). Germline V gives CDR1 SGHNT, CDR2 YYREEE (reference sequence). The CDR3 has 14 residues. The V gene lost 6 bases and the J gene lost 2 bases, with 14 bases spanning the gap. Written as DNA, the CDR3 is TGTGCCAGCAATAGAGAGGGGTCTAACACTGAAGCTTTCTTT. It translates to CASNREGSNTEAFF.

This clonotype turned up a few times. The chain links TRBV30 to TRBJ1-3; no clear D gene. Trimming shortened V by 4 bases and J by 0 bases, and 4 bases separated the two germline ends. Germline V gene data show CDR1 as GTSNPN and CDR2 as SVGIG (reference sequence). The CDR3 consists of 12 residues. The CDR3 DNA reads as TGTGCCTGGACCGGCTCTGGAAACACCATATATTTT. Its protein is CAWTGSGNTIYF.